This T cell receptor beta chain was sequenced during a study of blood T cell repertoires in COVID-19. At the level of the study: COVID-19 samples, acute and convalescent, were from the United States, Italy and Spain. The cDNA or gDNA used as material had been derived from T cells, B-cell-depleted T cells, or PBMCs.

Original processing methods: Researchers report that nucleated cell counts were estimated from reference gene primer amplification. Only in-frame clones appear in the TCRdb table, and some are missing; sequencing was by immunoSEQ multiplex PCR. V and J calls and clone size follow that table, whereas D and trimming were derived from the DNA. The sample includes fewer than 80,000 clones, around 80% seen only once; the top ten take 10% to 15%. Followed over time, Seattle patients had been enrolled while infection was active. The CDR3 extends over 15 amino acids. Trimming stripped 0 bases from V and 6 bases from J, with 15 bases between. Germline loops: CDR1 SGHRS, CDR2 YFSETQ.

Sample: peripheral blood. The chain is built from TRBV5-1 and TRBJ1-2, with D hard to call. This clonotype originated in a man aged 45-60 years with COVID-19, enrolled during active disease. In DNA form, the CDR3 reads TGCGCCAGCAGCTTGGCCAGCTCCCAGGATCATGGCTACACCTTC. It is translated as CASSLASSQDHGYTF.